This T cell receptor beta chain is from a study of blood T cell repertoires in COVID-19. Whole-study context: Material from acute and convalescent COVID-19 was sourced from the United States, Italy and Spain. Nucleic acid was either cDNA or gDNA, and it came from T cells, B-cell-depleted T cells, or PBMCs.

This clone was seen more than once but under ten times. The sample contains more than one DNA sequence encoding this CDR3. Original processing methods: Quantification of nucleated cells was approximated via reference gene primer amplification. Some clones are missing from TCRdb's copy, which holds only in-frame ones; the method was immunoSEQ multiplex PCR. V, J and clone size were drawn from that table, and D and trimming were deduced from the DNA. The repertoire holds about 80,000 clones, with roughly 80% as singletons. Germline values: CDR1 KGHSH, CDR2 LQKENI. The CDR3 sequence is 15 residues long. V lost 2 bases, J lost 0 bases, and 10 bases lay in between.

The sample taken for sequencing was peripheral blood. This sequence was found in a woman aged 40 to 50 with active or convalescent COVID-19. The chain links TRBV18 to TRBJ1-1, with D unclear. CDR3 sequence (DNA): TGTGCCAGCTCACCAGGCGCAGGTGTGAACACTGAAGCTTTCTTT. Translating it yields CASSPGAGVNTEAFF. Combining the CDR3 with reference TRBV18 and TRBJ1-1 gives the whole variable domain NAGVMQNPRHLVRRRGQEARLRCSPMKGHSHVYWYRQLPEEGLKFMVYLQKENIIDESGMPKERFSAEFPKEGPSILRIQQVVRGDSAAYFCASSPGAGVNTEAFFGQGTRLTVV.